This T cell receptor beta chain was sequenced during a study of T cell repertoires in cytomegalovirus infection. This clonotype was counted a few times. No antigen is known for it. The CDR3 has 14 amino acids. CDR1 is LNHDA and CDR2 is SQIVND in the germline V gene (reference sequence). The ends were cut back, 7 bases at V and 8 bases at J, with 18 bases in the middle. TCRdb re-called the reads with MiXCR, one entry per CDR3 protein. Among some 99,000 distinct CDR3 sequences listed, around 29% were seen once. This TCR was recovered from a human donor in good health (CMV status not recorded). Some clones in this sample may be carry-over from other donors' samples. This specimen consisted of CD8+ T cells from cultured PBMCs, obtained from culture after CMV antigen stimulation. This sequence joins TRBV19 and TRBJ2-1, with a possible D match to TRBD2 (5 bases). CDR3 in DNA: TGTGCCAGTACCACCGGGATCCTGTTCGATGAGCAGTTCTTC. Translation gives CASTTGILFDEQFF.